Described below is a single T cell receptor beta chain sequence and its context. Assay used: immunoSEQ multiplex PCR; TCRdb lists only in-frame clones, some missing. The sample lists 50,000 to 65,000 clones; approximately 93% were seen once. The sample is drawn from a study of T cell changes during pregnancy in multiple sclerosis. V gave up 4 bases and J gave up 6 bases, with 7 bases separating them. The V gene's germline CDR1 is SEHNR and CDR2 FQNEAQ (reference sequence). The CDR3 consists of 12 residues. This chain joins TRBV7-9 and TRBJ2-1; D unresolved. The sequencing used CD8+ T cells from peripheral blood mononuclear cells, collected in the second trimester of pregnancy. This TCR derives from a female donor with multiple sclerosis, enrolled in a pregnancy study. In nucleotides, the CDR3 is TGTGCCAGCAGCTCCCCCCGCAATGAGCAGTTCTTC. Translation: CASSSPRNEQFF.